This T cell receptor (beta chain) originates from a study of blood T cell repertoires in COVID-19. The wider study: COVID-19 samples from acute and convalescent phases originated in the United States, Italy and Spain. The cDNA or gDNA used as material had been derived from T cells, B-cell-depleted T cells, or PBMCs.

CDR1 and CDR2 (germline): LNHDA, SQIVND (reference sequence). V lost 0 bases and J lost 4; bases outside the gene matches: 5. The CDR3 runs 15 residues. In the study's own analysis: Quantification of nucleated cells was approximated via reference gene primer amplification. TCRdb's copy holds only in-frame clones and misses some; the assay was immunoSEQ multiplex PCR. V, J and clone size were drawn from that table, and D and trimming were deduced from the DNA. In the table there are fewer than 120,000 clones, roughly 87% of which are singletons. Sequenced material: peripheral blood. This TCR derives from a human donor in a cohort sampled during active COVID-19. The gene calls are TRBV19 and TRBJ2-7; 8 nucleotides line up with TRBD1. CDR3 nucleotide sequence: TGTGCCAGTAGTATAGATGCAGGGGGCGGTTACGAGCAGTACTTC. It is translated as CASSIDAGGGYEQYF.